The table lists the clone carrying this T cell receptor (beta chain) with a few counts. Every patient underwent thyroid surgery untreated. The data stem from a study of metastatic and nonmetastatic thyroid tumors. From germline, CDR1 is SGHNT and CDR2 YYREEE (reference sequence). CDR3 length: 15 residues. With V trimmed by 1 base and J by 8 bases, 6 bases remained unmatched. With MiXCR, TCRdb reprocessed the PCR reads. The sample holds some 13,000 clones, roughly 12% seen once. The clonotype comes from a female donor with papillary thyroid cancer or a benign thyroid nodule (not recorded which). Some clones in this sample may be carry-over from other donors' samples. The rearrangement joins TRBV5-4 to TRBJ2-1, with TRBD2 identical over 10 bases. Material: blood. CDR3 residues: CASSLKLAGVHEQFF. DNA for the CDR3: TGTGCCAGCAGCTTGAAGCTAGCGGGAGTCCATGAGCAGTTCTTC.